The 3 T cell receptor beta chains in this list originate from one sample, sequenced in a study of cytomegalovirus exposure and HLA in healthy donors. Both 60 Vbeta primers and 13 Jbeta primers went into the PCR. Sequenced by immunoSEQ multiplex PCR; TCRdb stores in-frame clones only, minus some. The sample shows a few hundred thousand clones, approximately 80% of them seen only once. The sample consisted of PBMCs. The receptor set was obtained from a girl aged 10 to 17 in good health and CMV-seronegative.

J is TRBJ1-3 and V is TRBV19; 7 nucleotides match TRBD1. This CDR3 has 13 residues. Trimming at V came to 10 bases and at J to 4 bases, leaving 7 bases not matched to a gene. Germline V gene sequence: CDR1 LNHDA, CDR2 SQIVND (reference sequence). CDR3 sequence reads: CATKDRPGNTIYF. CDR3 coding DNA: TGTGCCACCAAGGACAGGCCGGGAAACACCATATATTTT.

The chain recombines TRBV15 with TRBJ1-6; the match to TRBD1 covers 7 bases. The CDR3 spans 13 residues. Germline lookup yields CDR1 LNHNV and CDR2 YYDKDF (reference sequence). V shed 8 bases and J 5 bases; nucleotides not matched to a gene: 3. The CDR3 DNA sequence: TGTGCCACCCGACAGGGCAATAATTCACCCCTCCACTTT. Encoded protein: CATRQGNNSPLHF.

The V gene is TRBV18, the J gene TRBJ1-1; 9 bases align to TRBD1. Germline lookup yields CDR1 KGHSH and CDR2 LQKENI. This CDR3 comprises 15 residues. V lost 5 bases to trimming and J lost 0 bases; unmatched junction nucleotides: 4. CDR3: CASSSGQGLNTEAFF. The CDR3 nucleotides are TGTGCCAGCTCAAGCGGACAGGGGTTGAACACTGAAGCTTTCTTT.